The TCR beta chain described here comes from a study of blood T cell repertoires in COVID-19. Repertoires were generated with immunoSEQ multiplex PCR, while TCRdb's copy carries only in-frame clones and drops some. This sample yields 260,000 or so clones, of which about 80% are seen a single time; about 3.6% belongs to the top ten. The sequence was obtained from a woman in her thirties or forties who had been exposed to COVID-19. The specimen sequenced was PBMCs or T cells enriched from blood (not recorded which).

The CDR3 DNA follows: TGTGCCAGCAGTTATGTGACCCAGTACTTC. This sequence encodes CASSYVTQYF. The rearrangement links TRBV2 to TRBJ2-5; D is uncertain. From germline, CDR1 is SNHLY and CDR2 FYNNEI. The CDR3 sequence is 10 residues long. Trimming removed 5 bases at V and 7 bases at J, with 5 bases between.